Listed below are T cell receptor beta chains from one sample, sequenced in a study of beta chain features in type 1 diabetes. Assay: immunoSEQ multiplex PCR; the TCRdb copy retains only in-frame clones and omits some. The profile covers 430,000 or so clones, with 10% to 12% appearing a single time and approximately 0.045% taken by the ten largest. The sample was naive CD4+ T cells from blood. The receptors derive from a young woman in good health. The CDR3 runs from the conserved cysteine through the conserved F or W. A D gene is named only where the DNA matches it firmly. Expanded clones get a size class; other rows say once, few or many, or leave the size out.

d_gene | j_gene | abundance | v_gene | CDR3nt | CDR3aa
TRBD1 | TRBJ1-6 | NA | TRBV5-1 | TGCGCCAGCAGCTTACAGGGGTCAGGCTCACCCCTCCACTTT | CASSLQGSGSPLHF
NA | TRBJ2-7 | few | TRBV7-2 | TGTGCCAGCAGCCCGGACAGAGGTTACGAGCAGTACTTC | CASSPDRGYEQYF
TRBD1 | TRBJ2-7 | few | TRBV4-2 | TGTGCCAGCAGCCAAGCCCGGGACAGGGCCTACGAGCAGTACTTC | CASSQARDRAYEQYF
NA | TRBJ1-2 | NA | TRBV29-1 | TGCAGCGTTGGCAGTAACTATGGCTACACCTTC | CSVGSNYGYTF
TRBD2 | TRBJ2-3 | NA | TRBV2 | TGTGCCAGCATCTTCGGGGGGAATGGTCTTACGCAGTATTTT | CASIFGGNGLTQYF
NA | TRBJ2-3 | NA | TRBV7-9 | TGTGCCAGCAGCTCAATGACGGGGACAGATACGCAGTATTTT | CASSSMTGTDTQYF
NA | TRBJ2-3 | NA | TRBV7-9 | TGTGCCAGCAGCTACCGGGGCCACACAGATACGCAGTATTTT | CASSYRGHTDTQYF
TRBD1 | TRBJ2-7 | few | TRBV28 | TGTGCCAGCATCACAGGGGGGAGCTCCTACGAGCAGTACTTC | CASITGGSSYEQYF
NA | TRBJ2-5 | few | TRBV19 | TGTGCCAGTAGTAGTAAGTGGGCAGCCTTCCAAGAGACCCAGTACTTC | CASSSKWAAFQETQYF
TRBD1 | TRBJ1-2 | few | TRBV7-9 | TGTGCCAGCAGGTGGGACAGGGAAAGCTCACAGAACTATGGCTACACCTTC | CASRWDRESSQNYGYTF
TRBD1 | TRBJ2-1 | few | TRBV7-3 | TGTGCCAGCAGTCCGGACAGGGCCACCTACAATGAGCAGTTCTTC | CASSPDRATYNEQFF
NA | TRBJ1-1 | few | TRBV25-1 | TGTGCCAGCAGCACGTGGTTTACTGAAGCTTTCTTT | CASSTWFTEAFF
NA | TRBJ2-3 | NA | TRBV9 | TGTGCCAGCAGCGTCTTAGCGGAGGTAGCTACGCAGTATTTT | CASSVLAEVATQYF
TRBD2 | TRBJ2-3 | NA | TRBV6-5 | TGTGCCAGCAGTCGTTACACGACTAGCGGCGAGCAGTATTTT | CASSRYTTSGEQYF
TRBD1 | TRBJ1-1 | few | TRBV20-1 | TGCAGTGCAAGAGACAGGGAGTTAGCTTTCTTT | CSARDRELAFF
NA | TRBJ2-2 | NA | TRBV5-4 | TGTGCCAGCAGCTTTGGAGGATTCGGGGAGCTGTTTTTT | CASSFGGFGELFF
NA | TRBJ1-2 | NA | TRBV28 | TGTGCCAGCAGGAATGCAGGGTCCTATGGCTACACCTTC | CASRNAGSYGYTF
NA | TRBJ2-1 | NA | TRBV7-3 | TGTGCCAGCAGCCCCCTCGGGACCAATGAGCAGTTCTTC | CASSPLGTNEQFF
NA | TRBJ2-6 | few | TRBV29-1 | TGCAGCGTTGCGGGCTCTGGGGCCAACGTCCTGACTTTC | CSVAGSGANVLTF
NA | TRBJ1-1 | NA | TRBV25-1 | TGTGCCAGCAGTGATTTGCAGATCCTCACTGAAGCTTTCTTT | CASSDLQILTEAFF
TRBD1 | TRBJ2-5 | NA | TRBV4-3 | TGCGCCAGCAGCCAAGTCCCCGGGACAGAAGAGACCCAGTACTTC | CASSQVPGTEETQYF
NA | TRBJ1-5 | few | TRBV21-1 | TGTGCCAGCCTCAGGCCCCAGCATTTT | CASLRPQHF
NA | TRBJ2-2 | few | TRBV7-8 | TGTGCCAGCAGCACGGATCGTACCGGGGAGCTGTTTTTT | CASSTDRTGELFF
NA | TRBJ2-1 | NA | TRBV6-1 | TGTGCCAGCAGTGATCAGTACAATGAGCAGTTCTTC | CASSDQYNEQFF
NA | TRBJ1-1 | NA | TRBV4-1 | TGCGCCAGCAGCCAATCCCCGAGGGCCTCGAACACTGAAGCTTTCTTT | CASSQSPRASNTEAFF
TRBD1 | TRBJ2-7 | few | TRBV15 | TGTGCCACCAGCGGACCTTTGGGACAGGGGTACCACGAGCAGTACTTC | CATSGPLGQGYHEQYF
NA | TRBJ1-5 | NA | TRBV29-1 | TGCAGCGTTCCAATAACAGGGAATAGCAATCAGCCCCAGCATTTT | CSVPITGNSNQPQHF
NA | TRBJ1-1 | few | TRBV5-6 | TGTGCCAGCAGCTCGTTTTTGAGGTCGAACACTGAAGCTTTCTTT | CASSSFLRSNTEAFF
TRBD2 | TRBJ2-3 | NA | TRBV10-3 | TGTGCCACCGGCCTAGCGGGGGCCACAGATACGCAGTATTTT | CATGLAGATDTQYF
NA | TRBJ1-2 | few | TRBV29-1 | TGCAGCACTTCTTCTTATGGCTACACCTTC | CSTSSYGYTF
TRBD2 | TRBJ2-1 | few | TRBV12-5 | TGTGCTAGTGGCCGTCGACTAGCGGGAGATAGTGAGCAGTTCTTC | CASGRRLAGDSEQFF
TRBD1 | TRBJ2-3 | few | TRBV4-3 | TGCGCCAGCAGCCAGCAAATCGGGACAGCTAGCACAGATACGCAGTATTTT | CASSQQIGTASTDTQYF
TRBD1 | TRBJ2-3 | few | TRBV4-2 | TGTGCCAGCAGCCAGTCCGGGACAGGGGAGTATTTT | CASSQSGTGEYF